This TCR beta chain originates from a study of blood T cells in healthy people across ages. Overall study context: About one barcoded beta molecule per two T cells was captured by template switching.

As to this clonotype: The target antigen is unknown.

Study-wide results and caveats: Estimates of total diversity, which came from one million sequenced T cells, were considered to be underestimates. Bulk PBMC profiling left naive and antigen-experienced comparisons inconclusive. A greater number of naive CD4+ cells and higher diversity distinguished long-lived donors from aged donors.

Next came a second PCR, run for roughly 6 to 11 cycles, which used a sample-barcoded 5' primer along with a J-beta primer mix. TCRdb re-called the 5' RACE reads through MiXCR, storing one row per CDR3 protein. The sample lists 1,300,000 or so distinct CDR3 sequences, 59% seen once, with under 8.5% in the top ten. V dropped 5 bases and J dropped 5 bases, with 12 bases sitting between them. The CDR3 is made up of 13 amino acids. From germline, CDR1 is MGHRA and CDR2 YSYEKL. The genes are TRBV4-1 and TRBJ2-5; D not resolved. The origin of this receptor is a young man in good health. The sample was blood. CDR3 sequence reads: CASSTVYRETQYF. The CDR3 region has the DNA TGCGCCAGCAGCACCGTCTATAGGGAGACCCAGTACTTC.